Following are 16 T cell receptor beta chains from one sample sequenced in a study of tumor T cells in aggressive B-cell lymphoma. TCRdb's table, derived via immunoSEQ multiplex PCR, lists solely in-frame clones and lacks some. The sample carries 10,000 or so clones, more than 75% recorded once. The sample comprised tumor tissue. These receptors were taken from an adult with diffuse large B cell lymphoma.

For the CDR3, the DNA is TGTGCCAGCAGTTTTTTAGTGAGCTCCTATAATTCACCCCTCCACTTT. This sequence encodes CASSFLVSSYNSPLHF. The rearrangement links TRBV27 to TRBJ1-6; D is ambiguous. Trimming stripped 3 bases from V and 0 bases from J, with 9 bases between. From germline, CDR1 is MNHEY and CDR2 SMNVEV (reference sequence). There are 16 residues in the CDR3.

This chain uses TRBV19 with TRBJ1-5; D gene uncertain. CDR1 is LNHDA, CDR2 SQIVND, per germline (reference sequence). This CDR3 is built from 15 residues. V was cut by 4 bases and J by 6 bases, with 16 bases left in between. The CDR3 coding sequence is TGTGCCAGTAGTAAGGCCGGAGCAGCCTCTCAGCCCCAGCATTTT. Translated, it gives CASSKAGAASQPQHF.

The chain joins TRBV5-4 to TRBJ1-2, with D possibly being TRBD1 (5 bases). The CDR3 contains 16 residues. Germline CDR1 SGHNT, CDR2 YYREEE (reference sequence). V was trimmed by 4 bases and J by 0 bases, leaving 16 bases between them. The CDR3 here is CASSLNWDFSNYGYTF. The CDR3 bases are TGTGCCAGCAGCCTTAATTGGGACTTCTCTAACTATGGCTACACCTTC. Drawing the rest from reference TRBV5-4 and TRBJ1-2, the complete variable domain is ETGVTQSPTHLIKTRGQQVTLRCSSQSGHNTVSWYQQALGQGPQFIFQYYREEENGRGNFPPRFSGLQFPNYSSELNVNALELDDSALYLCASSLNWDFSNYGYTFGSGTRLTVV.

The chain joins TRBV4-1 to TRBJ2-7; 7 nucleotides align to TRBD1. Trimming took 4 bases from V and 3 from J; bases not matched to a gene: 6. CDR1 MGHRA and CDR2 YSYEKL come from the germline V gene. The CDR3 runs 14 residues. CDR3: CASSRDRDSYEQYF. CDR3 DNA sequence: TGCGCCAGCAGCCGTGACCGGGACAGCTACGAGCAGTACTTC.

CDR3 in amino acids: CASSVAISGQGFSNEQFF. CDR3 DNA: TGTGCCAGCAGCGTAGCTATATCCGGGCAGGGTTTCTCCAATGAGCAGTTCTTC. The V gene is TRBV9, the J gene TRBJ2-1; TRBD1 might be the D (5 bases). This CDR3 has 18 amino acids. Trimming shortened V by 0 bases and J by 6 bases, and 22 bases separated the two germline ends. Per germline, CDR1 SGDLS and CDR2 YYNGEE.

The rearrangement links TRBV4-3 to TRBJ1-4; 7 bases are shared with TRBD1. The CDR3 has 16 residues. The trim removed 1 base at V and 5 bases at J, leaving 7 bases unmatched. CDR1 LGHNA and CDR2 YSLEER come from the germline V gene. CDR3 sequence: CASSQGSGTVNEKLFF. CDR3 bases: TGCGCCAGCAGCCAAGGATCCGGGACAGTAAATGAAAAACTGTTTTTT.

The CDR3, as DNA: TGCGCCAGCAGACGCACAGGGGGCACTAATGAAAAACTGTTTTTT. This codes for CASRRTGGTNEKLFF. The chain has TRBV5-1 and TRBJ1-4, with 9 bases aligning to TRBD1. Germline V gene sequence: CDR1 SGHRS, CDR2 YFSETQ. V was pared by 5 bases and J by 2 bases, with 4 bases of the junction left unmatched. This CDR3 comprises 15 residues.

With respect to this clone: A read error may account for a junction end that differs from germline. The rearrangement links TRBV11-2 to TRBJ1-5; no clear D gene. Germline CDR1 reads SGHAT; CDR2 reads FQNNGV. The CDR3 is made up of 13 amino acids. CDR3 loop: CASSLELNQPQHF. The DNA of the CDR3 is TGTGCCAGCAGCCTAGAGCTAAATCAGCCCCAGCATTTT.

The rearrangement joins TRBV27 to TRBJ1-1; D may be TRBD1 (6 bases). The CDR3 has 14 residues. In germline, CDR1 is MNHEY, CDR2 SMNVEV (reference sequence). Trimming took off 2 bases at V and 4 bases at J, with 11 bases between the two ends. The CDR3 is CASSLGLGGTEAFF. The CDR3 DNA reads as TGTGCCAGCAGTTTAGGTTTAGGGGGCACTGAAGCTTTCTTT.

J is TRBJ1-6 and V is TRBV6-5; D unclear. The CDR3 totals 15 residues. Germline values: CDR1 MNHEY, CDR2 SVGAGI. Trimming shortened V by 7 bases and J by 0 bases, and 10 bases separated the two germline ends. CDR3: CASTHGSSYNSPLHF. CDR3 DNA sequence: TGTGCCAGCACCCATGGGAGCTCCTATAATTCACCCCTCCACTTT.

The V and J genes are TRBV7-9 and TRBJ2-1, with TRBD2 as a possible D gene (5 bases). The CDR3 is 17 amino acids. Germline V lookup: CDR1 SEHNR, CDR2 FQNEAQ (reference sequence). Deletions cut 0 bases from V and 0 bases from J, with 12 bases between. CDR3 protein: CASSLALGRSSYNEQFF. CDR3 nucleotide sequence: TGTGCCAGCAGCTTAGCACTAGGAAGAAGCTCCTACAATGAGCAGTTCTTC. The variable domain in full, with the rest retrieved from reference TRBV7-9 and TRBJ2-1, is DTGVSQNPRHKITKRGQNVTFRCDPISEHNRLYWYRQTLGQGPEFLTYFQNEAQLEKSRLLSDRFSAERPKGSFSTLEIQRTEQGDSAMYLCASSLALGRSSYNEQFFGPGTRLTVL.

The chain employs TRBV6-6 and TRBJ1-6; 8 bases align to TRBD1. Losses at the gene ends were 7 bases for V and 7 bases for J; bases not matched to a gene: 3. The germline gives CDR1 MNHNY, CDR2 SVGAGI (reference sequence). This CDR3 is 13 amino acids long. CDR3 coding DNA: TGTGCCAGCAACGACAGGGGAAATTCACCCCTCCACTTT. It codes for CASNDRGNSPLHF.

This clone was seen a single time. This chain joins TRBV19 and TRBJ2-5, with 10 bases that match TRBD2. The CDR3 runs 15 residues. CDR1 is LNHDA, CDR2 SQIVND, per germline (reference sequence). V lost 3 bases, J lost 0 bases, and 1 base stayed unmatched. CDR3 DNA sequence: TGTGCCAGTAGTATTACTAGCGGGAACCAAGAGACCCAGTACTTC. As protein: CASSITSGNQETQYF.

In DNA form, the CDR3 reads TGTGCCGGTTCGTACGGGGGGGCCAATGAGCAGTTCTTC. Its protein is CAGSYGGANEQFF. The rearrangement links TRBV7-2 to TRBJ2-1; 8 nucleotides match TRBD2. Germline V gene sequence: CDR1 SGHTA, CDR2 FQGNSA. The CDR3 is made up of 13 amino acids. Germline trimming cut 11 bases from V and 6 bases from J; bases unmatched to any gene: 9. The full variable domain, with the rest looked up from reference TRBV7-2 and TRBJ2-1, is GAGVSQSPSNKVTEKGKDVELRCDPISGHTALYWYRQSLGQGLEFLIYFQGNSAPDKSGLPSDRFSAERTGGSVSTLTIQRTQQEDSAVYLCAGSYGGANEQFFGPGTRLTVL.

This chain uses TRBV30 with TRBJ1-2; D possibly corresponds to TRBD1 (5 bases). The CDR3 is 17 residues long. The V gene lost 3 bases and the J gene lost 5 bases, with 25 bases spanning the gap. CDR1 GTSNPN and CDR2 SVGIG come from the germline V gene (reference sequence). CDR3 nucleotides: TGTGCCTGGAGGGGACCCCGTCGGGAGGGGATCCTTTATGGCTACACCTTC. Its translation is CAWRGPRREGILYGYTF.

The chain employs TRBV28 and TRBJ1-1; D unclear. Germline lookup yields CDR1 MDHEN and CDR2 SYDVKM. The CDR3 has 12 residues. Trimming took 3 bases from V and 6 from J, leaving 8 bases between them. The CDR3: CASSFDTAEAFF. The CDR3 nucleotides read TGTGCCAGCAGTTTTGACACGGCTGAAGCTTTCTTT.